This T cell receptor (beta chain) was identified in a study of radiotherapy plus CTLA-4 blockade in lung cancer. Study overall: Objective response rate was more than 15%; disease control rate, around 33%.

Findings and limits, study-wide: After radiotherapy and ipilimumab, tumor-derived clones expanded in peripheral blood. Strongest reported response predictors: early blood clone changes and post-radiation interferon-beta.

The protocol was immunoSEQ multiplex PCR, while the TCRdb copy is restricted to in-frame clones and leaves out a portion. Of roughly 120,000 clones in the sample, around 75% were seen once. Looked up from germline, CDR1 is SGHDT and CDR2 is YYEEEE. The J segment lost 7 bases and the V segment lost 5 bases, leaving 12 bases of the junction unmatched. The CDR3 loop spans 15 amino acids. This clone appeared a few times. The antigen remains undetermined. The sequence was obtained from a human donor with non-small cell lung cancer who had a partial response to radiotherapy plus ipilimumab. Specimen: peripheral blood, collected from a patient treated with radiotherapy plus ipilimumab. This rearrangement joins TRBV5-6 to TRBJ2-5, with 9 positions matching TRBD1. CDR3 in DNA: TGTGCCAGCAGTCCTACAGGGGGCGCCTTCGGGACCCAGTACTTC. Translation: CASSPTGGAFGTQYF.